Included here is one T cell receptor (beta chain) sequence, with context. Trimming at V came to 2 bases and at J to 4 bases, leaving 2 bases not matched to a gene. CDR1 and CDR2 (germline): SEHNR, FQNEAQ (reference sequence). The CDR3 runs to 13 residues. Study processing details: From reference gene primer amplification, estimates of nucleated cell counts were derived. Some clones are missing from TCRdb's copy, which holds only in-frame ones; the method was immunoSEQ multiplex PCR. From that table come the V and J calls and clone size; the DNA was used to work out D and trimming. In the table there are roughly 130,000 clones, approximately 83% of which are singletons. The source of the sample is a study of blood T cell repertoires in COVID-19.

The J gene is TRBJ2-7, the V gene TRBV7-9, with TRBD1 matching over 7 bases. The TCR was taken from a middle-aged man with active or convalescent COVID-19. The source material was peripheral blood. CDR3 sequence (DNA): TGTGCCAGCAGCTTAATACAGGGGTACGAGCAGTACTTC. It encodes CASSLIQGYEQYF.